This T cell receptor (beta chain) was retrieved from a study of cytomegalovirus exposure and HLA in healthy donors. Trimming removed 4 bases at V and 6 bases at J, with 12 bases between. This CDR3 is 14 amino acids long. CDR1 is MDHEN, CDR2 SYDVKM, per germline. This clone was found a few times. What it binds is not known. PCR primers comprised 60 Vbeta and 13 Jbeta primers. This table comes from immunoSEQ multiplex PCR, and its TCRdb copy is limited to in-frame clones, with some not included. Of about 130,000 clones detected, 10% appear once; the ten largest clones hold just over 4.5%. Findings of the study overall: Previously analyzed data showed that most TCR beta V segments were productive at a frequency of about 90% or about 30%. Cytomegalovirus-associated TCR beta chains were listed, numbering roughly 150. Most sequenced TCRs were rare (though some public TCRs occurred in many donors). In a later analysis, TCR beta V- and J-gene trimming was associated with a missense DCLRE1C variant.

V is TRBV28 and J is TRBJ1-4; TRBD1 is a possible D gene (6 bases). The sequenced sample was PBMCs. The origin of this receptor is a woman younger than 35 in good health and CMV-seropositive. The CDR3 here is CASSSYRDYEKLFF. The CDR3 DNA is TGTGCCAGCAGTTCCTACAGGGATTATGAAAAACTGTTTTTT.